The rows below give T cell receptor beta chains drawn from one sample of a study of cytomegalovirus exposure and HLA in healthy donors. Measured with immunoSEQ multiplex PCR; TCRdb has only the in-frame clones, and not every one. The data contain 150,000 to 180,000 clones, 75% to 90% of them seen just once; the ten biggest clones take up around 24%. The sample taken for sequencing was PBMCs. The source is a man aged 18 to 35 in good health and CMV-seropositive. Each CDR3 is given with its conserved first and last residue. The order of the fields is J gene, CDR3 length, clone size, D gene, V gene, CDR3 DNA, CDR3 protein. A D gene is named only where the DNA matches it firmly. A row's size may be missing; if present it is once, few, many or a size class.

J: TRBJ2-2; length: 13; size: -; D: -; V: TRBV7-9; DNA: TGTGCCAGCAGCTTAACTGATACCGGGGAGCTGTTTTTT; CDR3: CASSLTDTGELFF
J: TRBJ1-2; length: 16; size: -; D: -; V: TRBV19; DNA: TGTGCCAGTAGTTCCACCCTACAGGGTGTAGTCTATGGCTACACCTTC; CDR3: CASSSTLQGVVYGYTF
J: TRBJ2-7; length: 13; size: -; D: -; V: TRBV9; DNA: TGTGCCAGCAGCGCGGGGGTAGCCTACGAGCAGTACTTC; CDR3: CASSAGVAYEQYF
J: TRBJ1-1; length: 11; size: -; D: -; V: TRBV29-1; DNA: TGCAGCGGTGGGAGGAACACTGAAGCTTTCTTT; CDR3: CSGGRNTEAFF
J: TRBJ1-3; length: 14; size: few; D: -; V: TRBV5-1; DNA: TGCGCCAGCAGCTTTGGGGGGAACGGAAACACCATATATTTT; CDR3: CASSFGGNGNTIYF
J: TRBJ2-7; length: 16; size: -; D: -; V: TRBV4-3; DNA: TGCGCCAGCAGCCAAGATGAGGTAGGCGCCTCCTACGAGCAGTACTTC; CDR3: CASSQDEVGASYEQYF
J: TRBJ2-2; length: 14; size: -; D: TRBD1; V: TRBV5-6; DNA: TGTGCCAGCAGGGGACAGGGCGACACCGGGGAGCTGTTTTTT; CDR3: CASRGQGDTGELFF
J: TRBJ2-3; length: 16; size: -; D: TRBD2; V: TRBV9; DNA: TGTGCCAGCAGCGTTACAAGCGGGAAGGGCACAGATACGCAGTATTTT; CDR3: CASSVTSGKGTDTQYF
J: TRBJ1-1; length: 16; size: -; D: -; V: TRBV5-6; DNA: TGTGCCAGCAGGGCCGCAGGATTATTCATGAACACTGAAGCTTTCTTT; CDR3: CASRAAGLFMNTEAFF
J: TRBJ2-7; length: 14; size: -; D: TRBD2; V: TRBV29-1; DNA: TGCAGCGTTGAGACTAGCGGGAGGTCCGACGAGCAGTACTTC; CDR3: CSVETSGRSDEQYF
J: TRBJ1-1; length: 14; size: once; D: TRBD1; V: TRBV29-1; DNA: TGCAGCCCCTGGACAGGGGCCATGAACACTGAAGCTTTCTTT; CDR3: CSPWTGAMNTEAFF
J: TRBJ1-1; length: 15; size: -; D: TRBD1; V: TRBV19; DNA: TGTGCCAGTAGTGCTTACAGGGGGATGAACACTGAAGCTTTCTTT; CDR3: CASSAYRGMNTEAFF
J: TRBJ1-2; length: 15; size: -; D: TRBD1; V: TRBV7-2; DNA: TGTGCCAGCAGCTCTCGGACAGGGAACTTATATGGCTACACCTTC; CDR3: CASSSRTGNLYGYTF
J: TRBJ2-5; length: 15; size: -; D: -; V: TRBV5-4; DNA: TGTGCCAGCAGCACCCAGGGGTTGTTCCAAGAGACCCAGTACTTC; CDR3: CASSTQGLFQETQYF